This TCR beta chain comes out of a study of a mutant IDH1 vaccine in newly diagnosed glioma. In the study overall: Following radiotherapy alone, or alongside temozolomide cycles, vaccination was started after an interval of 4-6 weeks.

Comment on this clone: What it recognizes is unknown.

Sequencing was performed with immunoSEQ multiplex PCR; in TCRdb, only in-frame clones are kept and a portion is missing. The table shows tens of thousands of clones, with roughly 78% occurring only once. The sample's time point: week 35, safety follow-up. It was 300 ug of mutant IDH1 20-mer peptide that made up each vaccine dose, given with topical imiquimod. CDR1 and CDR2 (germline): MNHNS, SASEGT. The CDR3 has 15 amino acids. V was cut by 1 base and J by 3 bases, with 12 bases left in between. The V gene is TRBV6-1, the J gene TRBJ1-2, with D uncertain. This receptor was obtained from a man in his forties or fifties with glioma. Some clones in this sample may be carry-over from other donors' samples. Sequenced here: PBMCs, sampled from a glioma patient whose treatment included an IDH1 peptide vaccine. CDR3 in amino acids: CASSEGGALHYGYTF. The CDR3 coding sequence is TGTGCCAGCAGTGAAGGGGGAGCCCTCCACTATGGCTACACCTTC.